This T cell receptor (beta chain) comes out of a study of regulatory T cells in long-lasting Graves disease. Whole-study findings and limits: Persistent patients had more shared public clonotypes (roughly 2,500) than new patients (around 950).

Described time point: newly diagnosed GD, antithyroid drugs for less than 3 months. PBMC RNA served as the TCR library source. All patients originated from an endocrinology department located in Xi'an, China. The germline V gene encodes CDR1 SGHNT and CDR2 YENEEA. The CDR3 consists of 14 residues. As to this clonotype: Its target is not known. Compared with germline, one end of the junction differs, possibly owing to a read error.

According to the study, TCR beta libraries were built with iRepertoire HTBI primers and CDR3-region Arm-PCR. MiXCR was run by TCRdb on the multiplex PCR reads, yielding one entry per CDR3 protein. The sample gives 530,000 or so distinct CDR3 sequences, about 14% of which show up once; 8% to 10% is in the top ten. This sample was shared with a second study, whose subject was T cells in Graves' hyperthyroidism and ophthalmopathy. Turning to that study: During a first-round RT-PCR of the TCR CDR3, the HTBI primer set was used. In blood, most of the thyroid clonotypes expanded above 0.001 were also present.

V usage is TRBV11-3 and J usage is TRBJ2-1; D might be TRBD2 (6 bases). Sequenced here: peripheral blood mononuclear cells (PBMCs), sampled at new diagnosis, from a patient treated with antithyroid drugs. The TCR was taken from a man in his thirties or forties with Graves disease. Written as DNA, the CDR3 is TGTGTCAGCAGCTTAGCGGTACTCTACAATGAGCAGTTCTTC. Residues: CVSSLAVLYNEQFF. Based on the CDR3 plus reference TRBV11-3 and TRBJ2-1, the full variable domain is EAGVVQSPRYKIIEKKQPVAFWCNPISGHNTLYWYLQNLGQGPELLIRYENEEAVDDSQLPKDRFSAERLKGVDSTLKIQPAELGDSAVYLCVSSLAVLYNEQFFGPGTRLTVL.